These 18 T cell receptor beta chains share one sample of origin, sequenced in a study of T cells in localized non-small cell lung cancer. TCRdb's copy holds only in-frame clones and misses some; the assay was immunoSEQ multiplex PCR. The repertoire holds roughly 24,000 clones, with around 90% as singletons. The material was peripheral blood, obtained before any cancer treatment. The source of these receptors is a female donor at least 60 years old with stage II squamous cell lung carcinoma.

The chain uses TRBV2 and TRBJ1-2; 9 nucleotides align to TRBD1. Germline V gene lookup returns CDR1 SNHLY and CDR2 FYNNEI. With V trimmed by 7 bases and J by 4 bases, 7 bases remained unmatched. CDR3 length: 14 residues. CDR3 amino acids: CASIGTGRAYGYTF. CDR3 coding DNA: TGTGCCAGCATTGGGACAGGGAGGGCCTATGGCTACACCTTC.

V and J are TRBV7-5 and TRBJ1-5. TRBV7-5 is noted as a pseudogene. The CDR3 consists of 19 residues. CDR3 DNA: TGTGCCAGAAGCTTGGGGAGGGGGGCCACACACGATAGCAATCAGCCCCAGCATTTT. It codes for CARSLGRGATHDSNQPQHF.

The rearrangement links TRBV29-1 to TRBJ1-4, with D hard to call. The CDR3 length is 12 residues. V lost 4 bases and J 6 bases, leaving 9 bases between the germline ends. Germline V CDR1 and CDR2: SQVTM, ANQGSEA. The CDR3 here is CSVVAADEKLFF. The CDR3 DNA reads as TGCAGCGTTGTTGCGGCAGATGAAAAACTGTTTTTT.

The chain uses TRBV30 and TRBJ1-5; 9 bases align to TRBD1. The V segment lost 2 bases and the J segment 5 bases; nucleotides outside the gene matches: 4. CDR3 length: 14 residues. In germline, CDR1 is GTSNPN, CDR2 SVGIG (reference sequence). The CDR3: CAWSTGTGHQPQHF. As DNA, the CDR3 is TGTGCCTGGAGTACCGGGACAGGGCATCAGCCCCAGCATTTT.

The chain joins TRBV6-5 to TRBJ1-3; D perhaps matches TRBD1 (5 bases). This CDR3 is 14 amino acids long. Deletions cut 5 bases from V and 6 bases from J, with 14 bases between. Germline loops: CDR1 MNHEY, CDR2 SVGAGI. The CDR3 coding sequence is TGTGCCAGCAGTCCCCCGGGGGTGAAAAACACCATATATTTT. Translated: CASSPPGVKNTIYF.

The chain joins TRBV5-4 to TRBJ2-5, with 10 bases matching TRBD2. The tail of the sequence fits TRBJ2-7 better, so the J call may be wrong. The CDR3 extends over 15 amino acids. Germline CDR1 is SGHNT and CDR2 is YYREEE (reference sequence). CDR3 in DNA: TGTGCCAGCAGCGTCGGGGCTAGCGGGAGCGACGAGCAGTACTTC. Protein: CASSVGASGSDEQYF.

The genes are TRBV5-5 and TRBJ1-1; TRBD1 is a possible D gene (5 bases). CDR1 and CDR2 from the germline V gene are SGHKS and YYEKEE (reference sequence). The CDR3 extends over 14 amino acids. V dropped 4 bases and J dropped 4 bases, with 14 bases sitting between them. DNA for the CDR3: TGTGCCAGCAGCAGACAGCCAGAGGGCACTGAAGCTTTCTTT. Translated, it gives CASSRQPEGTEAFF.

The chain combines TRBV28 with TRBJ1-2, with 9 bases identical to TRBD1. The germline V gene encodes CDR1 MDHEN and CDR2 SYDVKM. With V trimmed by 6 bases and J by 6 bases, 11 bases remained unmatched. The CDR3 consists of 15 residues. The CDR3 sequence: CASRVTSGQGNGYTF. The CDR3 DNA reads TGTGCCAGCAGGGTTACCTCGGGACAGGGAAATGGCTACACCTTC.

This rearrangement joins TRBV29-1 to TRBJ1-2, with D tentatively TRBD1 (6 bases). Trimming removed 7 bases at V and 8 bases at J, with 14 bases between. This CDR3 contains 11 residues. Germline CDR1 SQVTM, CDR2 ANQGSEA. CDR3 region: CSAGGAEGYTF. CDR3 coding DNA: TGCAGCGCGGGGGGGGCCGAGGGCTACACCTTC.

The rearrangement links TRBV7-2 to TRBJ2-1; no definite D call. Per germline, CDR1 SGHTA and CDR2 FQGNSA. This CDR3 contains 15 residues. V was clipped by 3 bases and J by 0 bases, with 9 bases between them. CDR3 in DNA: TGTGCCAGCAGCTTCTCCGTGAGCTCCTACAATGAGCAGTTCTTC. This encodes CASSFSVSSYNEQFF.

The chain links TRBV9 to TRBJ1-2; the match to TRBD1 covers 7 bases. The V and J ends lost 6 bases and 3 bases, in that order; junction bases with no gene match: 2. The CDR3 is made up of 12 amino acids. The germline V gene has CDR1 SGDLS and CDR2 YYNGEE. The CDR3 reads CASTGTDYGYTF. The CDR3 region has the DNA TGTGCCAGCACTGGGACAGACTATGGCTACACCTTC.

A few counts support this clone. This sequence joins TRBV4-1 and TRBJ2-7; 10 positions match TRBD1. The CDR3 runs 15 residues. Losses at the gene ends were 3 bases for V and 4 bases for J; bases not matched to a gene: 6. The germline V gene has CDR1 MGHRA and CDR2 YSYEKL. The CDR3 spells CASSQVGTGVYEQYF. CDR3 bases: TGCGCCAGCAGCCAGGTCGGGACAGGGGTATACGAGCAGTACTTC.

Here the CDR3 reads CASSDALGASGRTDTQYF. CDR3 DNA sequence: TGTGCCAGCAGTGATGCCCTCGGGGCTAGCGGGAGAACAGATACGCAGTATTTT. The chain carries TRBV6-1 and TRBJ2-3; 10 bases match TRBD2. The CDR3 contains 18 residues. The V gene's germline CDR1 is MNHNS and CDR2 SASEGT. The ends lost 3 bases at V and 3 bases at J; junction bases unmatched: 12.

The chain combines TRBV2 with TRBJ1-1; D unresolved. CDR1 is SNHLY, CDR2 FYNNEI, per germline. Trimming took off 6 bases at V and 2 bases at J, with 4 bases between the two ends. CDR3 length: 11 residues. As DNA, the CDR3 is TGTGCCAGCAGGGGTAACACTGAAGCTTTCTTT. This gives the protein CASRGNTEAFF. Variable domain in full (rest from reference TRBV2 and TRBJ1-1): EPEVTQTPSHQVTQMGQEVILRCVPISNHLYFYWYRQILGQKVEFLVSFYNNEISEKSEIFDDQFSVERPDGSNFTLKIRSTKLEDSAMYFCASRGNTEAFFGQGTRLTVV.

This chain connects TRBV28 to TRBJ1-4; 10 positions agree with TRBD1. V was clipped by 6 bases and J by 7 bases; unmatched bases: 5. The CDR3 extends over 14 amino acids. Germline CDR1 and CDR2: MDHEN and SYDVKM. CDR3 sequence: CASSRQGAGEKLFF. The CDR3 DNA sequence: TGTGCCAGCAGCCGACAGGGGGCCGGTGAAAAACTGTTTTTT. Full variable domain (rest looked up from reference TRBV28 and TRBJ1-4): DVKVTQSSRYLVKRTGEKVFLECVQDMDHENMFWYRQDPGLGLRLIYFSYDVKMKEKGDIPEGYSVSREKKERFSLILESASTNQTSMYLCASSRQGAGEKLFFGSGTQLSVL.

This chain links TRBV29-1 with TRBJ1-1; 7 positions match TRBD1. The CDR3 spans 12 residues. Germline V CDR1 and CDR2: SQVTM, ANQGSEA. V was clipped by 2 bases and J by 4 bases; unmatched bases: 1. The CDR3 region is CSVEQGGTEAFF. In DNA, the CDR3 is TGCAGCGTTGAACAGGGGGGCACTGAAGCTTTCTTT.

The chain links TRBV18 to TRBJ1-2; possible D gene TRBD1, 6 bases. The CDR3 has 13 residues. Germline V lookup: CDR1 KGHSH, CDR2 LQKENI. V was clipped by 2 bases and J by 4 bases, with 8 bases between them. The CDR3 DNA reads TGTGCCAGCTCACCATCAGGGGCCTATGGCTACACCTTC. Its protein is CASSPSGAYGYTF.

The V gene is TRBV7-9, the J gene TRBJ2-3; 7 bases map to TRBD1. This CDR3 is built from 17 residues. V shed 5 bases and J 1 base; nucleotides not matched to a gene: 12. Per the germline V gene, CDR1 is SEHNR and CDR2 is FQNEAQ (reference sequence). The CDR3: CASSARGSQGGTDTQYF. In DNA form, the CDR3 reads TGTGCCAGCAGCGCAAGAGGGAGTCAGGGGGGCACAGATACGCAGTATTTT.